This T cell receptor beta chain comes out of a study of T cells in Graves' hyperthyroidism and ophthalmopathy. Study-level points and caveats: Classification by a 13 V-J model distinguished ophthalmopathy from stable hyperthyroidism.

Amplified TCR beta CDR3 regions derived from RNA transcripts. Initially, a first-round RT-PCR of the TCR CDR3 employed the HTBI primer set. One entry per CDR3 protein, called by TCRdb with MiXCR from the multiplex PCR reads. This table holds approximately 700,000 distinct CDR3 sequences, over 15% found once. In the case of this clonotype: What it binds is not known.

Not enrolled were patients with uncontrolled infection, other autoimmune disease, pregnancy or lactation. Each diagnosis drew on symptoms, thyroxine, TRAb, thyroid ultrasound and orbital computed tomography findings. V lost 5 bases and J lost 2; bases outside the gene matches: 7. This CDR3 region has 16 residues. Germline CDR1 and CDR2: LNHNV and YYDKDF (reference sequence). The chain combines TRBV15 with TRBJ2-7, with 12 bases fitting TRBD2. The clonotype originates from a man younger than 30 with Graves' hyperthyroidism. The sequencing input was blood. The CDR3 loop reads CATSHGLAGITYEQYF. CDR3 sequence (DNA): TGTGCCACCAGCCACGGACTAGCGGGGATTACCTACGAGCAGTACTTC.